This T cell receptor beta chain is drawn from a study of CD8+ T cells in alopecia areata. Germline V gives CDR1 SGHTA, CDR2 FQGNSA. This CDR3 has 16 residues. Trimming left V 1 base short and J 0 bases short, with 11 bases between. The sample holds one count of this clone. Isolated RNA was reverse transcribed into cDNA used as the sequencing template. The protocol was immunoSEQ multiplex PCR, while the TCRdb copy is restricted to in-frame clones and leaves out a portion. The data contain about 98,000 clones, 40% to 45% of them singletons. This chain connects TRBV7-2 to TRBJ2-3, with D unclear. The sequence derives from a human donor with alopecia areata. Sample: CD4+ T cells sorted from blood. The CDR3 DNA sequence: TGTGCCAGCAGCTTAGGTCAAAAGTCTAGCACAGATACGCAGTATTTT. This encodes CASSLGQKSSTDTQYF.